One and the same sample provided the 4 T cell receptor beta chains below, sequenced in a study of beta chain features in type 1 diabetes. The study, taken as a whole, reports: Type 1 diabetes patients had moderately but significantly shorter TCRB CDR3s in all four CD4+ subsets.

These receptors have no identified antigens. The entirety of the isolated RNA underwent reverse transcription, so expressed TCRB transcripts were sequenced. The data were produced by immunoSEQ multiplex PCR, yet TCRdb's version contains in-frame clones alone and is incomplete. The table shows about 650,000 clones, with around 11% occurring only once. Material for sequencing was naive CD4+ T cells from blood. Receptors originate from a young man with type 1 diabetes.

The rearrangement links TRBV5-6 to TRBJ2-2; no definite D call. Germline V gives CDR1 SGHDT, CDR2 YYEEEE. This CDR3 comprises 12 residues. V was cut by 4 bases and J by 6 bases, with 7 bases left in between. The CDR3 nucleotides read TGTGCCAGCAGCCGATCGGCCGGGGAGCTGTTTTTT. Translating it yields CASSRSAGELFF.

The table lists this clone with a few counts. The rearrangement links TRBV7-9 to TRBJ1-1; D may be TRBD1 (6 bases). This CDR3 region has 15 residues. V was shortened by 5 bases and J by 1 base, with 14 bases between the two germline ends. CDR1 is SEHNR and CDR2 is FQNEAQ in the germline V gene (reference sequence). In DNA, the CDR3 is TGTGCCAGCAGCCTATTAGGGGGGAAGAACACTGAAGCTTTCTTT. It specifies CASSLLGGKNTEAFF.

The chain combines TRBV10-3 with TRBJ2-1; 8 nucleotides line up with TRBD2. V shed 4 bases, J shed 8 bases, and the junction held 7 bases outside the gene matches. Germline CDR1 ENHRY, CDR2 SYGVKD. The CDR3 consists of 14 residues. CDR3: CAISGGTSRDEQFF. CDR3 DNA: TGTGCCATCAGTGGGGGGACTAGTCGCGATGAGCAGTTCTTC.

The chain is built from TRBV9 and TRBJ1-2; 7 bases map to TRBD1. Trimming at V came to 3 bases and at J to 3 bases, leaving 8 bases not matched to a gene. Looked up from germline, CDR1 is SGDLS and CDR2 is YYNGEE. This CDR3 is built from 15 residues. CDR3 residues: CASSGSTGTDYGYTF. CDR3 sequence (DNA): TGTGCCAGCAGCGGATCTACCGGGACAGACTATGGCTACACCTTC.